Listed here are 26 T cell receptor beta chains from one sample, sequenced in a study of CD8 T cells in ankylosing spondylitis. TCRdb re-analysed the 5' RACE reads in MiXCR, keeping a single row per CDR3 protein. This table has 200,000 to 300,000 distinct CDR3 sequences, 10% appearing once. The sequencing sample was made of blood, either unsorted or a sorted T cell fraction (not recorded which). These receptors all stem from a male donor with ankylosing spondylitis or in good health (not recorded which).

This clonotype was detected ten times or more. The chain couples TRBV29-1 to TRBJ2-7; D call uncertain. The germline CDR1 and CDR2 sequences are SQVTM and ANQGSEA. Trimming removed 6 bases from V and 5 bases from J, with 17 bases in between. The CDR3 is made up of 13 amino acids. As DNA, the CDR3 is TGCAGCGTAGCCCGGTCTGCCAGCGACGAGCAGTACTTC. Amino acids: CSVARSASDEQYF.

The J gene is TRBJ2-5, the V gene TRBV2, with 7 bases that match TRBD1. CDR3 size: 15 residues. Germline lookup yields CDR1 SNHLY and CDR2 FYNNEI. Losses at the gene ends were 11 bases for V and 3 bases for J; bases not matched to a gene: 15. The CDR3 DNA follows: TGTGCCCATCCCGGGGCAGGGGGACAAGAAGAGACCCAGTACTTC. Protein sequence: CAHPGAGGQEETQYF.

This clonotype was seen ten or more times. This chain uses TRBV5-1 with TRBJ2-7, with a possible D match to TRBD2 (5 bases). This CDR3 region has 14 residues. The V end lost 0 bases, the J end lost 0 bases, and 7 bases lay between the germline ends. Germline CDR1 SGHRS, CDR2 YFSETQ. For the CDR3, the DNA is TGCGCCAGCAGCTTGGCCGGGATCTCCTACGAGCAGTACTTC. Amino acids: CASSLAGISYEQYF.

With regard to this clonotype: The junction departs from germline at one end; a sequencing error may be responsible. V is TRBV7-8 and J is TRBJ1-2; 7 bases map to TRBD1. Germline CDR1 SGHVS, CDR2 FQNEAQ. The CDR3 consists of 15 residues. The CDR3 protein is CASSLRQGFNYSYTF. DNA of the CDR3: TGTGCCAGCAGCCTCCGACAGGGTTTTAACTATAGCTACACCTTC.

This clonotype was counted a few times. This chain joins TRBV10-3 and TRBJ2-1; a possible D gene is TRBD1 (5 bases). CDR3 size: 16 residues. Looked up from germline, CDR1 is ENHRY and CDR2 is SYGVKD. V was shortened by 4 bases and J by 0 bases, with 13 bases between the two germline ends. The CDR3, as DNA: TGTGCCATCAGTGGTTCGAGGCAGGGCTCCTACAATGAGCAGTTCTTC. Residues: CAISGSRQGSYNEQFF.

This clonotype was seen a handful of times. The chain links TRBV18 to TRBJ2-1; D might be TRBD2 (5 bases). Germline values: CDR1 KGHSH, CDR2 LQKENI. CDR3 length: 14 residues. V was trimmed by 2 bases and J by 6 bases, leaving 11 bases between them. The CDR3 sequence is CASSPNGGPNEQFF. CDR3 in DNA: TGTGCCAGCTCACCAAACGGCGGGCCCAATGAGCAGTTCTTC.

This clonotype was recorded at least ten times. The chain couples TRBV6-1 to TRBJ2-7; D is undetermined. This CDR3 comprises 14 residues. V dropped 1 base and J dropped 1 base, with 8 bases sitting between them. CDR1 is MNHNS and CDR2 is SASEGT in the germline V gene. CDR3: CASSEGGQSYEQYF. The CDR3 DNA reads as TGTGCCAGCAGTGAAGGGGGTCAGTCCTACGAGCAGTACTTC.

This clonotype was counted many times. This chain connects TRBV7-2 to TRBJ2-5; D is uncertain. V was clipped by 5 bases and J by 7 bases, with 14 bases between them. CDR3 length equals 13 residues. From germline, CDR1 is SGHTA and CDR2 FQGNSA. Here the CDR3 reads CASSPGPSATQYF. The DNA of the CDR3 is TGTGCCAGCAGCCCTGGTCCCTCTGCGACCCAGTACTTC. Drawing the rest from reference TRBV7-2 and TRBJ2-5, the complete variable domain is GAGVSQSPSNKVTEKGKDVELRCDPISGHTALYWYRQSLGQGLEFLIYFQGNSAPDKSGLPSDRFSAERTGGSVSTLTIQRTQQEDSAVYLCASSPGPSATQYFGPGTRLLVL.

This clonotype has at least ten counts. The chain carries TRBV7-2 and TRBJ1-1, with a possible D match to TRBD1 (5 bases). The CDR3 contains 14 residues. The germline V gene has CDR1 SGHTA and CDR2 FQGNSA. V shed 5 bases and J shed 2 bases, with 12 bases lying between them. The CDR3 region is CASSRGGENTEAFF. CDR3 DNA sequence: TGTGCCAGCAGCCGCGGGGGGGAAAACACTGAAGCTTTCTTT.

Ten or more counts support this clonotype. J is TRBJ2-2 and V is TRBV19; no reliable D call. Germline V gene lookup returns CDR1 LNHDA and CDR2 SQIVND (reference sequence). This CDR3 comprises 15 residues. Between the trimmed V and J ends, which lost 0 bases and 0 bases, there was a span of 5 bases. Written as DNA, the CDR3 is TGTGCCAGTAGTATAGACCCGGCGAACACCGGGGAGCTGTTTTTT. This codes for CASSIDPANTGELFF.

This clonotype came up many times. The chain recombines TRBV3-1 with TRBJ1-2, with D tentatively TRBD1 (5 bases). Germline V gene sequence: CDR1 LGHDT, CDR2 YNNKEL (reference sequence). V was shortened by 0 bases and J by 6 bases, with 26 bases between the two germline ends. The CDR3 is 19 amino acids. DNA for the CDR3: TGTGCCAGCAGCCAAGAAAATCTTAGTCGGGGGAAAAGCAGGCATGGCTACACCTTC. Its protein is CASSQENLSRGKSRHGYTF.

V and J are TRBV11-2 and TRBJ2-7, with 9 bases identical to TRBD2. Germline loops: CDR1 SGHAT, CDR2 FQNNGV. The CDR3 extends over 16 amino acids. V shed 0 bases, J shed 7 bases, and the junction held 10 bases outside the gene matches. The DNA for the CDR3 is TGTGCCAGCAGCTTAGAATCCAGCGGGGGGTTCCAAGAGCAGTACTTC. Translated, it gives CASSLESSGGFQEQYF.

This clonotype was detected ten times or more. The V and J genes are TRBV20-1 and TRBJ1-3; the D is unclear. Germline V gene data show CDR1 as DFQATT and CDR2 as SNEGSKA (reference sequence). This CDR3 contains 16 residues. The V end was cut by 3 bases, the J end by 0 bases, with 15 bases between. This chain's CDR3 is CSASGFSISSGNTIYF. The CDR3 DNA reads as TGCAGTGCTAGTGGGTTCTCGATAAGCTCTGGAAACACCATATATTTT.

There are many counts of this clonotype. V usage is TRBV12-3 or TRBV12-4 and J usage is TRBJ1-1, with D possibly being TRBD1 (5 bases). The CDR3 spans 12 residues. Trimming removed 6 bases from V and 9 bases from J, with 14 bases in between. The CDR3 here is CASSLIGGKAFF. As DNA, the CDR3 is TGTGCCAGCAGCCTCATTGGGGGAAAAGCTTTCTTT.

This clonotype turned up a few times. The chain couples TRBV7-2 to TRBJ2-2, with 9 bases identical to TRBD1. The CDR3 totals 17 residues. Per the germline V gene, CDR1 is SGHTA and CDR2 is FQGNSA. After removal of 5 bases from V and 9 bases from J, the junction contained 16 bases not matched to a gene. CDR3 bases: TGTGCCAGCAGCCAAGGTCCCTATTTCACAGGGGGCCGGGAGCTGTTTTTT. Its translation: CASSQGPYFTGGRELFF.

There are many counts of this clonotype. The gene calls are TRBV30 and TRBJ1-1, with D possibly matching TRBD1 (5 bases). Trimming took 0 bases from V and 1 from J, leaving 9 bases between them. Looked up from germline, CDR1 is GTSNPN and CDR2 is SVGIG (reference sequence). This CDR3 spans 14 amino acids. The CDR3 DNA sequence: TGTGCCTGGAGTGTACGCCAGGGGAACACTGAAGCTTTCTTT. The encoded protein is CAWSVRQGNTEAFF.

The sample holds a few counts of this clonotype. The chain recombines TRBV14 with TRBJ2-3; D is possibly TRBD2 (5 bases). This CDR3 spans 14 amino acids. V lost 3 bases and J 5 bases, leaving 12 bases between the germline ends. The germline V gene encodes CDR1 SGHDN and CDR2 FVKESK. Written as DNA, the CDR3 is TGTGCCAGCAGCCAGCCCTCTGAGGGAGATACGCAGTATTTT. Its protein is CASSQPSEGDTQYF.

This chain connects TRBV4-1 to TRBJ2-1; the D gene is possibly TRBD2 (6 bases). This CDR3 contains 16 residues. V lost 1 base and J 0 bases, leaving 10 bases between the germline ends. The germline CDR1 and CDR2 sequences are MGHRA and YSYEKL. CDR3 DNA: TGCGCCAGCAGCCAAGTGGAGGGGCCCTCCTACAATGAGCAGTTCTTC. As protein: CASSQVEGPSYNEQFF.

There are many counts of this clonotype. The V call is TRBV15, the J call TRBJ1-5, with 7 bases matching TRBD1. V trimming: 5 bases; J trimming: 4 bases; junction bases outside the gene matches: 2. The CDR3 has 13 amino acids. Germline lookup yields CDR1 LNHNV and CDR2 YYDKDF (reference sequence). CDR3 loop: CATSGTENQPQHF. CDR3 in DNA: TGTGCCACCAGCGGGACAGAGAATCAGCCCCAGCATTTT.

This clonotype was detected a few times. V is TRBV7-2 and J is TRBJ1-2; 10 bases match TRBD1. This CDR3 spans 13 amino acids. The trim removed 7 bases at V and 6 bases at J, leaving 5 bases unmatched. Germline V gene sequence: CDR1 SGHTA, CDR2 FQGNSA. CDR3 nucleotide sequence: TGTGCCAGCATCCCGGGACAGGGGAATGGCTACACCTTC. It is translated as CASIPGQGNGYTF.

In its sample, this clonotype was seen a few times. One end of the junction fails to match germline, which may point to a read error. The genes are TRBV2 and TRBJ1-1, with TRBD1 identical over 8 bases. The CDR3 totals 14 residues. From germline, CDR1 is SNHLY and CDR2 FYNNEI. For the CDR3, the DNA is TGTGCCAGCACTGAAGGGAGACAGGGGAGGGAAGCTTTCTTT. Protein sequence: CASTEGRQGREAFF.

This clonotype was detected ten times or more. CDR3 amino acids: CASTDEYEQYF. The CDR3 coding sequence is TGTGCCAGCACCGACGAATACGAGCAGTACTTC. The chain is built from TRBV11-2 and TRBJ2-7; no clear D gene. CDR1 SGHAT and CDR2 FQNNGV come from the germline V gene. Between the trimmed V and J ends, which lost 7 bases and 4 bases, there was a span of 8 bases. The CDR3 is 11 residues long.

The CDR3 loop is CASSRSEGTGELFF. The CDR3 DNA reads TGCGCCAGCAGCAGGAGCGAGGGGACCGGGGAGCTGTTTTTT. The chain has TRBV5-1 and TRBJ2-2; either TRBD1 or TRBD2 may fit D (5 bases each). Germline CDR1 and CDR2: SGHRS and YFSETQ. The CDR3 covers 14 residues. V lost 4 bases to trimming and J lost 5 bases, with 12 bases between them.

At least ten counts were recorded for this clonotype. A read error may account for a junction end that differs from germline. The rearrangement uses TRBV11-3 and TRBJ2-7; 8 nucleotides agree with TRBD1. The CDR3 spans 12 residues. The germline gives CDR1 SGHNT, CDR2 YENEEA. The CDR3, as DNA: TGTGCCAGCAGCCTCCCAGGGGGACAGGACTTCTTC. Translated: CASSLPGGQDFF.

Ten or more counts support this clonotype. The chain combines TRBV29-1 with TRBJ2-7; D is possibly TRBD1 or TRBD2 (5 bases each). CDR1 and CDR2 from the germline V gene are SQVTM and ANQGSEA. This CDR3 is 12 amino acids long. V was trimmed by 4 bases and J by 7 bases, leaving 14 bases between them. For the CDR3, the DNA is TGCAGCGTTGGCCTAGGGACCTTTGAGCAGTACTTC. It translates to CSVGLGTFEQYF.

The CDR3: CASSQVSSGANVLTF. In DNA, the CDR3 is TGTGCCAGCAGCCAAGTAAGCTCTGGGGCCAACGTCCTGACTTTC. This chain connects TRBV3-1 to TRBJ2-6, with no clear D. Trimming took off 1 base at V and 0 bases at J, with 4 bases between the two ends. Germline lookup yields CDR1 LGHDT and CDR2 YNNKEL (reference sequence). This CDR3 has 15 amino acids.